This TCR beta chain derives from a study of cytomegalovirus exposure and HLA in healthy donors. The PCR had 60 Vbeta and 13 Jbeta primers. Method: immunoSEQ multiplex PCR; TCRdb's copy keeps in-frame clones and lacks some. Among under 150,000 clones listed, around 80% were seen once. Sequencing was carried out using PBMCs. This receptor was obtained from a boy aged 2 to 9 in good health and CMV-seronegative.

CDR3 protein: CASSSYRLNTEAFF. The DNA for the CDR3 is TGTGCCAGCAGTTCCTACAGATTAAACACTGAAGCTTTCTTT. V usage is TRBV27 and J usage is TRBJ1-1; D call uncertain. The CDR3 spans 14 residues. V was trimmed by 4 bases and J by 2 bases, leaving 11 bases between them. CDR1 is MNHEY and CDR2 is SMNVEV in the germline V gene (reference sequence).